Below are 13 T cell receptor beta chains sequenced from a single sample in a study of cytomegalovirus exposure and HLA in healthy donors. 60 Vbeta and 13 Jbeta primers were used in PCR. The method was immunoSEQ multiplex PCR; TCRdb's version includes in-frame clones alone and lacks a portion of them. The sample shows some 200,000 clones, less than 85% of them seen only once. Sequencing was performed on PBMCs. These receptors all stem from a boy aged 5-17 years in good health and CMV-seronegative.

This sequence joins TRBV7-8 and TRBJ1-5; possibly TRBD1 for D (5 bases). Trimming took off 5 bases at V and 4 bases at J, with 12 bases between the two ends. The CDR3 loop spans 14 amino acids. Germline assignment: CDR1 SGHVS and CDR2 FQNEAQ. As DNA, the CDR3 is TGTGCCAGCAGCCTGGGGCAGGAGAATCAGCCCCAGCATTTT. It codes for CASSLGQENQPQHF.

The V call is TRBV6-1, the J call TRBJ2-7; TRBD1 matches at 8 bases. This CDR3 region has 15 residues. CDR1 and CDR2 (germline): MNHNS, SASEGT. J lost 2 bases, V lost 1 base, and 4 bases had no gene match. The CDR3 loop reads CASSEGMGQAYEQYF. The CDR3 region has the DNA TGTGCCAGCAGTGAAGGAATGGGACAGGCCTACGAGCAGTACTTC.

The chain joins TRBV25-1 to TRBJ2-1, with a weak D call TRBD1 (6 bases). The germline V gene encodes CDR1 MGHDK and CDR2 SYGVNS. CDR3 length equals 15 residues. Between the trimmed V and J ends, which lost 5 bases and 5 bases, there was a span of 16 bases. The CDR3 loop reads CASSKSPDRNNEQFF. CDR3 bases: TGTGCCAGCAGTAAATCGCCCGACAGGAACAATGAGCAGTTCTTC.

The chain carries TRBV7-9 and TRBJ2-7, with D possibly matching TRBD1 (6 bases). V gave up 5 bases and J gave up 6 bases, with 23 bases separating them. The germline CDR1 and CDR2 sequences are SEHNR and FQNEAQ (reference sequence). The CDR3 extends over 16 amino acids. CDR3 protein: CASSLLPGHPVSEQYF. The CDR3 bases are TGTGCCAGCAGCCTACTACCGGGACACCCCGTGTCCGAGCAGTACTTC.

This chain uses TRBV2 with TRBJ1-2; D is possibly TRBD1 (6 bases). V lost 4 bases and J 3 bases, leaving 9 bases between the germline ends. The CDR3 consists of 13 residues. Germline CDR1 is SNHLY and CDR2 is FYNNEI. CDR3 nucleotides: TGTGCCAGCAGTGCGGCAGGGGACTATGGCTACACCTTC. It translates to CASSAAGDYGYTF.

The chain employs TRBV18 and TRBJ2-7, with 9 bases identical to TRBD1. Germline assignment: CDR1 KGHSH and CDR2 LQKENI. V shed 3 bases and J 5 bases; nucleotides not matched to a gene: 5. The CDR3 consists of 14 residues. CDR3 nucleotide sequence: TGTGCCAGCTCACCCTTGGACAGGGGAAACGAGCAGTACTTC. Translated: CASSPLDRGNEQYF.

This clone was seen only once. This rearrangement joins TRBV13 to TRBJ2-7; 8 bases are a match to TRBD1. The CDR3 totals 16 residues. Germline V gene data show CDR1 as PRHDT and CDR2 as FYEKMQ (reference sequence). J lost 2 bases, V lost 5 bases, and 11 bases had no gene match. The CDR3 here is CASSADPGTGAYEQYF. The DNA of the CDR3 is TGTGCCAGCAGCGCGGACCCTGGGACAGGTGCCTACGAGCAGTACTTC.

The rearrangement joins TRBV7-9 to TRBJ2-7; 7 bases align to TRBD1. V was pared by 5 bases and J by 2 bases, with 6 bases of the junction left unmatched. CDR1 is SEHNR and CDR2 is FQNEAQ in the germline V gene (reference sequence). This CDR3 spans 14 amino acids. The CDR3: CASSDRTGPYEQYF. CDR3 DNA: TGTGCCAGCAGCGATCGGACAGGCCCCTACGAGCAGTACTTC.

V gene TRBV7-2 combines with J gene TRBJ2-2; the D gene is possibly TRBD2 (5 bases). The CDR3 has 15 residues. Germline V gene sequence: CDR1 SGHTA, CDR2 FQGNSA. The V and J ends lost 5 bases and 7 bases respectively, with 17 bases between them. The CDR3 DNA sequence: TGTGCCAGCAGCCCTATAATGGGAGTCATCGGGGAGCTGTTTTTT. This encodes CASSPIMGVIGELFF.

This clone has only a few counts. The rearrangement joins TRBV7-6 to TRBJ2-7; D is unclear. Trimming shortened V by 1 base and J by 0 bases, and 10 bases separated the two germline ends. This CDR3 has 15 amino acids. Germline V gives CDR1 SGHVS, CDR2 FNYEAQ. The CDR3 protein is CASSLETPLSYEQYF. The CDR3 nucleotides read TGTGCCAGCAGCTTAGAGACACCCCTCTCCTACGAGCAGTACTTC.

The chain employs TRBV10-3 and TRBJ2-1; D call uncertain. The length of the CDR3 is 11 residues. The germline V gene encodes CDR1 ENHRY and CDR2 SYGVKD. V was cut by 4 bases and J by 10 bases, with 8 bases left in between. Here the CDR3 reads CAISVAQEQFF. The CDR3 nucleotides read TGTGCCATCAGTGTGGCCCAAGAGCAGTTCTTC.

The chain joins TRBV18 to TRBJ1-1; 9 bases agree with TRBD1. The CDR3 is 15 amino acids. Germline V gene sequence: CDR1 KGHSH, CDR2 LQKENI. Losses at the gene ends were 3 bases for V and 6 bases for J; bases not matched to a gene: 8. CDR3 in DNA: TGTGCCAGCTCACCGACAGGGGGTATCTCTGCTGAAGCTTTCTTT. It translates to CASSPTGGISAEAFF.

V is TRBV28 and J is TRBJ1-1; tentatively, D is TRBD1 (5 bases). CDR3 size: 18 residues. The germline V gene has CDR1 MDHEN and CDR2 SYDVKM. V gave up 7 bases and J gave up 1 base, with 25 bases separating them. The CDR3 nucleotides read TGTGCCAGCACTCCCCTAAGGGGCAGGGCAGCAAAGAACACTGAAGCTTTCTTT. This gives the protein CASTPLRGRAAKNTEAFF.